This T cell receptor (beta chain) was sequenced in a study of blood T cells in healthy people across ages. Turning to the study itself: Roughly one uniquely barcoded beta molecule per two T cells was captured.

Through a sample-barcoded 5' primer and a J-beta primer mix, a second PCR was run for about 6 to 11 cycles. Each TCR beta cDNA got a 12-nucleotide random molecular identifier. Sequencing recovered at least 2.5 million CDR3-containing paired-end reads from each sample. TCRdb recomputed calls from the 5' RACE reads with MiXCR, one row per CDR3 protein. The sample comprises around 1,500,000 distinct CDR3 sequences, roughly 45% of which are singletons, and less than 8% rests with the top ten. Concerning this clonotype: Its antigen is unidentified.

Study-wide findings and caveats: Unsorted PBMC input precluded a conclusive naive versus antigen-experienced comparison.

V lost 0 bases and J lost 2; bases outside the gene matches: 4. This CDR3 comprises 16 residues. Germline loops: CDR1 ENHRY, CDR2 SYGVKD. The rearrangement uses TRBV10-3 and TRBJ2-7; 10 nucleotides line up with TRBD2. This TCR derives from a woman aged 18-29 years in good health. Specimen: blood. The CDR3: CAISESGLAGAYEQYF. The CDR3, as DNA: TGTGCCATCAGTGAGTCGGGGCTAGCGGGAGCCTACGAGCAGTACTTC.